Listed below are T cell receptor beta chains from one sample, sequenced in a study of blood T cell repertoires in COVID-19. Some clones are missing from TCRdb's copy, which holds only in-frame ones; the method was immunoSEQ multiplex PCR. The sample contains 200,000 to 250,000 clones, roughly 84% of which appear only once. Sample: PBMCs or T cells enriched from blood (not recorded which). These TCRs come from a woman in her thirties or forties who had recovered from COVID-19. Each CDR3 is given with its conserved first and last residue. The order of the fields is CDR3 length, D gene, J gene, clone size, V gene, CDR3 protein, CDR3 DNA. D genes are given only for firm matches. For some rows the clone size is stated as once, few or many, or as a class when expanded; others skip it.

>16|NA|TRBJ2-5|NA|TRBV9
CASSPPGEPVDETQYF
TGTGCCAGCAGCCCACCGGGGGAGCCCGTAGACGAGACCCAGTACTTC
>15|NA|TRBJ2-1|NA|TRBV6-4
CASGPQGSSYNEQFF
TGTGCCAGCGGACCGCAGGGGAGCTCCTACAATGAGCAGTTCTTC
>14|NA|TRBJ1-4|NA|TRBV7-8
CASSLGGFLEKLFF
TGTGCCAGCAGCTTAGGAGGATTCCTTGAAAAACTGTTTTTT
>13|NA|TRBJ1-1|few|TRBV12-3/TRBV12-4
CASSFSGGTEAFF
TGTGCCAGCAGTTTCTCGGGGGGCACTGAAGCTTTCTTT
>15|TRBD1|TRBJ2-5|NA|TRBV9
CASSFGTGGVETQYF
TGTGCCAGCAGCTTCGGGACAGGGGGGGTAGAGACCCAGTACTTC
>14|TRBD1|TRBJ1-2|NA|TRBV19
CASSFRDSTYGYTF
TGTGCCAGTAGTTTCCGGGACAGCACCTATGGCTACACCTTC
>17|TRBD1|TRBJ1-5|once|TRBV15
CATSRGGQGAGNQPQHF
TGTGCCACCAGCAGAGGAGGGCAGGGGGCCGGCAATCAGCCCCAGCATTTT
>12|TRBD2|TRBJ2-3|NA|TRBV30
CAWLAGGDTQYF
TGTGCCTGGTTGGCGGGGGGAGATACGCAGTATTTT
>15|TRBD1|TRBJ1-1|NA|TRBV10-1
CASSRDRGPRSEAFF
TGCGCCAGCAGCCGGGACAGGGGGCCGAGGTCTGAAGCTTTCTTT
>15|TRBD1|TRBJ1-1|NA|TRBV5-1
CASSDGDRRSTEAFF
TGCGCCAGCAGCGATGGGGACAGGAGATCGACTGAAGCTTTCTTT
>11|NA|TRBJ2-2|NA|TRBV11-3
CASSLAGELFF
TGTGCCAGCAGCTTGGCAGGGGAGCTGTTTTTT
>14|TRBD1|TRBJ1-2|NA|TRBV6-5
CASNPRRTGGGYTF
TGTGCCAGCAACCCAAGGAGGACAGGGGGAGGCTACACCTTC
>15|NA|TRBJ2-3|NA|TRBV4-3
CASSRITGGTDTQYF
TGCGCCAGCAGCCGTATTACTGGGGGGACAGATACGCAGTATTTT
>11|TRBD1|TRBJ2-1|NA|TRBV30
CAGQVIDEQFF
TGTGCCGGACAGGTTATCGATGAGCAGTTCTTC
>16|NA|TRBJ2-2|once|TRBV3-1/TRBV3-2
CASSQVMGSNTGELFF
TGTGCCAGCAGCCAAGTGATGGGCAGTAACACCGGGGAGCTGTTTTTT
>16|NA|TRBJ1-6|once|TRBV7-9
CASSLPGSSYNSPLHF
TGTGCCAGCAGCTTACCCGGGAGCTCCTATAATTCACCCCTCCACTTT
>16|TRBD2|TRBJ2-3|NA|TRBV18
CASSWEIGAGEDTQYF
TGTGCCAGCTCATGGGAGATAGGAGCGGGAGAAGATACGCAGTATTTT
>13|TRBD1|TRBJ1-2|once|TRBV6-5
CASSRDSAYGYTF
TGTGCCAGCAGTCGGGACAGCGCTTATGGCTACACCTTC
>14|NA|TRBJ1-1|NA|TRBV19
CASSKRTENTEAFF
TGTGCCAGTAGTAAGAGGACAGAGAACACTGAAGCTTTCTTT
>15|TRBD2|TRBJ2-2|NA|TRBV19
CASRKPGLAAGELFF
TGTGCCAGTAGGAAACCGGGACTAGCGGCCGGGGAGCTGTTTTTT
>16|TRBD1|TRBJ1-1|NA|TRBV19
CASSNRDSIGIAEAFF
TGTGCCAGTAGTAACCGGGACAGCATCGGTATAGCTGAAGCTTTCTTT
>15|TRBD1|TRBJ2-2|NA|TRBV28
CASSLTGGRTGELFF
TGTGCCAGCAGTTTGACAGGGGGTCGGACCGGGGAGCTGTTTTTT
>12|TRBD1|TRBJ1-3|few|TRBV28
CASGTGRNTIYF
TGTGCCAGCGGGACAGGCAGAAACACCATATATTTT
>13|NA|TRBJ1-2|NA|TRBV4-3
CASSQGGTLGYTF
TGCGCCAGCAGCCAGGGGGGGACTTTGGGCTACACCTTC
>14|NA|TRBJ2-3|NA|TRBV7-2
CASSLVGATDTQYF
TGTGCCAGCAGCTTAGTGGGCGCCACAGATACGCAGTATTTT
>11|NA|TRBJ2-7|NA|TRBV20-1
CSASPRDEQYF
TGCAGTGCTAGTCCCCGGGACGAGCAGTACTTC
>15|NA|TRBJ1-2|NA|TRBV3-1/TRBV3-2
CASSQVAGKGYGYTF
TGTGCCAGCAGCCAGGTGGCGGGGAAGGGCTATGGCTACACCTTC
>17|TRBD2|TRBJ2-3|NA|TRBV9
CASSVARTSGRSDTQYF
TGTGCCAGCAGCGTAGCCCGGACTAGCGGGAGGTCAGATACGCAGTATTTT
>15|TRBD1|TRBJ1-1|NA|TRBV7-9
CASSPRDRGNTEAFF
TGTGCCAGCAGCCCGCGGGACAGGGGGAACACTGAAGCTTTCTTT
>13|NA|TRBJ2-5|NA|TRBV18
CASSPADDETQYF
TGTGCCAGCTCACCGGCGGATGACGAGACCCAGTACTTC
>15|NA|TRBJ2-2|NA|TRBV27
CASSSPQGSAGELFF
TGTGCCAGCAGTTCCCCACAGGGTTCGGCCGGGGAGCTGTTTTTT
>17|TRBD2|TRBJ2-1|few|TRBV19
CASSIPRLAVSYNEQFF
TGTGCCAGTAGTATCCCTCGACTAGCGGTTTCCTACAATGAGCAGTTCTTC
>15|NA|TRBJ2-3|once|TRBV6-2/TRBV6-3
CASSLADASTDTQYF
TGTGCCAGCAGTCTAGCCGACGCTAGCACAGATACGCAGTATTTT
>19|TRBD2|TRBJ2-1|NA|TRBV9
CASSSRVAGSRSSYNEQFF
TGTGCCAGCAGCTCCCGGGTAGCGGGGTCACGGAGCTCCTACAATGAGCAGTTCTTC
>13|NA|TRBJ1-6|NA|TRBV28
CASSLDSNSPLHF
TGTGCCAGCAGTTTGGACAGCAATTCACCCCTCCACTTT
>14|TRBD1|TRBJ2-7|NA|TRBV11-2
CASSTRDRVYEQYF
TGTGCCAGCAGCACCCGGGACAGGGTATACGAGCAGTACTTC
>13|NA|TRBJ1-5|NA|TRBV3-1/TRBV3-2
CASSQGRNQPQHF
TGTGCCAGCAGCCAGGGCCGGAACCAGCCCCAGCATTTT
>13|TRBD1|TRBJ1-1|NA|TRBV5-1
CASSRTGDTEAFF
TGCGCCAGCAGCCGGACAGGGGACACTGAAGCTTTCTTT
>15|NA|TRBJ2-3|NA|TRBV5-1
CASSSMTSSSDTQYF
TGCGCCAGCAGCTCAATGACTAGTTCCTCAGATACGCAGTATTTT
>12|NA|TRBJ1-1|NA|TRBV13
CASSPLGREAFF
TGTGCCAGCAGCCCCCTGGGCCGTGAAGCTTTCTTT
>14|NA|TRBJ1-4|NA|TRBV6-5
CASTGFATNEKLFF
TGTGCCAGCACAGGGTTTGCAACTAATGAAAAACTGTTTTTT
>14|TRBD2|TRBJ2-5|NA|TRBV10-2
CASRLSGIQETQYF
TGCGCCAGCAGACTCAGCGGGATACAAGAGACCCAGTACTTC
>14|NA|TRBJ1-6|NA|TRBV6-5
CASSRTVKNSPLHF
TGTGCCAGCAGCAGGACAGTGAAGAATTCACCCCTCCACTTT
>16|TRBD2|TRBJ2-1|NA|TRBV27
CASSLSLAGGENEQFF
TGTGCCAGCAGTTTATCGTTAGCGGGAGGGGAAAATGAGCAGTTCTTC
>15|TRBD2|TRBJ2-1|NA|TRBV29-1
CSVPPGAGDFNEQFF
TGCAGCGTCCCCCCTGGGGCGGGAGATTTCAATGAGCAGTTCTTC
>16|TRBD1|TRBJ2-7|NA|TRBV9
CASSPSPTGFVYEQYF
TGTGCCAGCAGCCCATCCCCGACAGGGTTTGTTTACGAGCAGTACTTC
>15|NA|TRBJ2-5|few|TRBV7-9
CASSLGIGQQETQYF
TGTGCCAGCAGCTTAGGGATTGGACAGCAAGAGACCCAGTACTTC
>11|NA|TRBJ2-5|NA|TRBV7-9
CASSYIQTQYF
TGTGCCAGCAGCTACATACAGACCCAGTACTTC